The T cell receptor (beta chain) under discussion was sequenced for a study of Ad26.COV2.S vaccination and SARS-CoV-2 variants. Across the whole study: The Ad26.COV2.S arm of the COV1001 trial was where the donor was placed. Ad26.COV2.S was injected intramuscularly once or twice, 56 days apart.

Study-wide findings and caveats: Vaccinees showed greater spike-specific TCR breadth than placebo recipients.

The CDR3 runs 14 residues. The V gene end was trimmed by 3 bases and the J gene end by 9 bases; junction bases not matched to a gene: 6. The germline gives CDR1 SGHTA, CDR2 FQGNSA. Specified treatment: roughly 20 received Ad26.COV2.S at low or high dose, single or two shots; 5 received placebo; per-sample allocation not given. Sampling happened 63 days after the first vaccine or placebo injection. Ad26 vector vaccine expressed Wuhan-strain SARS-CoV-2 spike. This clone was observed a single time. Its antigen is currently unknown. TCRdb's copy holds only in-frame clones and misses some; the assay was immunoSEQ multiplex PCR. The sample records fewer than 500,000 clones, less than 95% being singletons.

This specimen consisted of peripheral blood, obtained in a trial of Ad26.COV2.S vaccine versus placebo. This clonotype originated in a person between 18 and 59 years old who received the Ad26.COV2.S COVID-19 vaccine or a placebo. The rearrangement links TRBV7-2 to TRBJ2-1; TRBD2 agrees at 9 bases. CDR3 nucleotide sequence: TGTGCCAGCAGCTTTAGCGGGAGTTCGGGTGAGCAGTTCTTC. It specifies CASSFSGSSGEQFF.